This T cell receptor (beta chain) comes out of a study of blood T cell repertoires in COVID-19. Study context: PBMCs, B-cell-depleted T cells, or T cells provided the cDNA or gDNA that made up the material.

The V gene end was trimmed by 0 bases and the J gene end by 4 bases; junction bases not matched to a gene: 7. Germline V gene lookup returns CDR1 SGHRS and CDR2 YFSETQ. The CDR3 spans 16 residues. In the authors' workflow: Estimated nucleated cell counts came from reference gene primer amplification. Sequencing was performed with immunoSEQ multiplex PCR; in TCRdb, only in-frame clones are kept and a portion is missing. That table supplies the V and J calls and clone size; D and trimming were determined from the DNA. The sample records some 180,000 clones, 75% to 90% being singletons. The V and J genes are TRBV5-1 and TRBJ2-5; TRBD1 matches at 9 bases. This receptor was identified in a man aged 35-49 years who had recovered from COVID-19. Sequenced: PBMCs or T cells enriched from blood (not recorded which). The CDR3 DNA reads as TGCGCCAGCAGCTTGGTGGGACAGGGACAAAGAGAGACCCAGTACTTC. Translated, it gives CASSLVGQGQRETQYF. The full variable domain, completed using reference TRBV5-1 and TRBJ2-5, is KAGVTQTPRYLIKTRGQQVTLSCSPISGHRSVSWYQQTPGQGLQFLFEYFSETQRNKGNFPGRFSGRQFSNSRSEMNVSTLELGDSALYLCASSLVGQGQRETQYFGPGTRLLVL.